There are a few counts of the clone carrying this T cell receptor beta chain. This specimen comes from a study of blood T cell repertoires in COVID-19. As for the study in general: The United States, Italy and Spain provided the acute and convalescent COVID-19 samples.

Clinical histories supplied by participants themselves formed the basis of cohort assignment. Each recovered donor of Cohort 3 presented with two negative PCRs, clearance, or symptom resolution. TCRdb's table, derived via immunoSEQ multiplex PCR, lists solely in-frame clones and lacks some. Here the sample spans over 120,000 clones, 60% to 80% being singletons. The sequence was collected from a woman aged 45-59 years who had recovered from COVID-19. Sample: PBMCs or T cells enriched from blood (not recorded which).

CDR3 sequence (DNA): TGTGCCAGCAGCTTGGGGGCTTTTTATGGCTACACCTTC. Its protein is CASSLGAFYGYTF. The chain couples TRBV5-4 to TRBJ1-2; no definite D call. V was cut by 0 bases and J by 5 bases, with 8 bases left in between. CDR1 is SGHNT, CDR2 YYREEE, per germline (reference sequence). The CDR3 runs 13 residues.